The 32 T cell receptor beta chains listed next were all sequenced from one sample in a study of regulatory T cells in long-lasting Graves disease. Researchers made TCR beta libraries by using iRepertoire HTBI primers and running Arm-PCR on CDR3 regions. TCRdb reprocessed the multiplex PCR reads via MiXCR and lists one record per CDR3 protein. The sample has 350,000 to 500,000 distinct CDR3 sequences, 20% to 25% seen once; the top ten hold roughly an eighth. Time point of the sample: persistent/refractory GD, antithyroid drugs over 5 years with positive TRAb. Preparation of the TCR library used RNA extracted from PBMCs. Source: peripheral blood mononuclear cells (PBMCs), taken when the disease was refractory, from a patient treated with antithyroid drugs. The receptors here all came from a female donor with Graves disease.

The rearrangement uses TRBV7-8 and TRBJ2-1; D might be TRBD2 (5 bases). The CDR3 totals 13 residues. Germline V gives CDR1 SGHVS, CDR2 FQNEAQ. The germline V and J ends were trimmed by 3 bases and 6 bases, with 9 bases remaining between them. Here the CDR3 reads CASSLSGINEQFF. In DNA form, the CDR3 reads TGTGCCAGCAGCTTGTCCGGGATCAATGAGCAGTTCTTC.

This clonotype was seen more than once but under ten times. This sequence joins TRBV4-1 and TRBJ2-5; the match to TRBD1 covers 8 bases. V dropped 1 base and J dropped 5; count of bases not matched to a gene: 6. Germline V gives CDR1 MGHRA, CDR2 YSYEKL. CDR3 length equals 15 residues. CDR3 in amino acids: CASSQGRGLGETQYF. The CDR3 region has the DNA TGCGCCAGCAGCCAAGGCAGGGGGCTCGGGGAGACCCAGTACTTC.

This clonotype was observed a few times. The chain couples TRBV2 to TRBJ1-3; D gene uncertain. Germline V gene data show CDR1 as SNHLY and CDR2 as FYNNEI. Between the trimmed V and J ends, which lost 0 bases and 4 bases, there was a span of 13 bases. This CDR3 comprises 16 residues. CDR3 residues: CASSEAEGFSGNTIYF. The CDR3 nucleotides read TGTGCCAGCAGTGAAGCGGAGGGCTTCAGCGGAAACACCATATATTTT.

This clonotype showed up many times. The CDR3 nucleotides are TGTGCCAGCAGTTTCGACGGACAGGCCCTACAGTACTTC. This codes for CASSFDGQALQYF. The gene calls are TRBV27 and TRBJ2-7; 7 bases are shared with TRBD1. The CDR3 is 13 residues long. Germline V lookup: CDR1 MNHEY, CDR2 SMNVEV (reference sequence). With 3 bases clipped from V and 10 bases from J, the junction kept 9 bases outside the gene matches.

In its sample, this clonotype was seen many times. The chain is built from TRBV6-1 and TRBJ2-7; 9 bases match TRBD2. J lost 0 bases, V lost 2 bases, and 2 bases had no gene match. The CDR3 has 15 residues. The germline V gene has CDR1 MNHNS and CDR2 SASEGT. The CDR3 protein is CASSELAGRSYEQYF. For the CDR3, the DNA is TGTGCCAGCAGTGAACTAGCGGGACGCTCCTACGAGCAGTACTTC.

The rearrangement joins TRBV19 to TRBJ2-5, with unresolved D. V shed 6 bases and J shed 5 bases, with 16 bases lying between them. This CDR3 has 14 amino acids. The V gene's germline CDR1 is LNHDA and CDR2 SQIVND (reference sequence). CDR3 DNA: TGTGCCAGTAGCCTCCTGGGGATTTCGGAGACCCAGTACTTC. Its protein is CASSLLGISETQYF.

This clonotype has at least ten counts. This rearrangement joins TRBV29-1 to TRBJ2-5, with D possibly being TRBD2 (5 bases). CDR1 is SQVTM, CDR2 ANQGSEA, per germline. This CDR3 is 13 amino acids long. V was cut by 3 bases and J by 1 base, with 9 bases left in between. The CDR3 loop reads CSVEISGQETQYF. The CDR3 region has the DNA TGCAGCGTTGAGATAAGCGGCCAAGAGACCCAGTACTTC. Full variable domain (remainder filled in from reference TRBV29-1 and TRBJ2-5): SAVISQKPSRDICQRGTSLTIQCQVDSQVTMMFWYRQQPGQSLTLIATANQGSEATYESGFVIDKFPISRPNLTFSTLTVSNMSPEDSSIYLCSVEISGQETQYFGPGTRLLVL.

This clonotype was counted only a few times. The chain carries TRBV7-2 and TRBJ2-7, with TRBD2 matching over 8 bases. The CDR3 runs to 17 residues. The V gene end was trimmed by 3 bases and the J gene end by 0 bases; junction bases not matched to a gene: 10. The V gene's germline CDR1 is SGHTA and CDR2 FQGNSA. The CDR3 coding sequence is TGTGCCAGCAGCTTCAGTCAGGCGGGAGGCTTCTCCTACGAGCAGTACTTC. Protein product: CASSFSQAGGFSYEQYF.

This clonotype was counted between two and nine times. The CDR3 loop is CASSSGRGAGQPQHF. In DNA, the CDR3 is TGTGCCAGCAGTTCTGGGAGGGGGGCGGGTCAGCCCCAGCATTTT. V gene TRBV6-2 or TRBV6-3 combines with J gene TRBJ1-5; tentatively, D is TRBD1 (6 bases). The CDR3 has 15 residues. Germline loops: CDR1 MNHEY, CDR2 SVGEGT. V gave up 4 bases and J gave up 6 bases, with 16 bases separating them.

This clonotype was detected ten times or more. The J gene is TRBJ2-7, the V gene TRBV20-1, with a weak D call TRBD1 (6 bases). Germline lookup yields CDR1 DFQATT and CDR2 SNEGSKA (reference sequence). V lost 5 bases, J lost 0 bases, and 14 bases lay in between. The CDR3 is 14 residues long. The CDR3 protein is CSARDTSGSYEQYF. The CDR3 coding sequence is TGCAGTGCTCGGGACACTTCTGGCTCCTACGAGCAGTACTTC.

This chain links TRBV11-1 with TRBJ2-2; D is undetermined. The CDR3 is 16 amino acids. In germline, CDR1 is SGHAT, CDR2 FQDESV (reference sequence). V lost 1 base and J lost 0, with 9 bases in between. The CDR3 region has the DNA TGTGCCAGCAGCTTAGAGGTTCGGGCGAACACCGGGGAGCTGTTTTTT. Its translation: CASSLEVRANTGELFF. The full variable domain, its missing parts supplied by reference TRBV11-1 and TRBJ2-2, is EAEVAQSPRYKITEKSQAVAFWCDPISGHATLYWYRQILGQGPELLVQFQDESVVDDSQLPKDRFSAERLKGVDSTLKIQPAELGDSAMYLCASSLEVRANTGELFFGEGSRLTVL.

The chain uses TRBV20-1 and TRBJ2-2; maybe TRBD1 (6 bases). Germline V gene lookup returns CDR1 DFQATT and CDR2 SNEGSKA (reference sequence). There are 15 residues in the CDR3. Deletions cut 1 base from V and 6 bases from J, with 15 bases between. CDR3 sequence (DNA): TGCAGTGCTAGAGTTATAGGGGGTTTCGCCGGGGAGCTGTTTTTT. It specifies CSARVIGGFAGELFF.

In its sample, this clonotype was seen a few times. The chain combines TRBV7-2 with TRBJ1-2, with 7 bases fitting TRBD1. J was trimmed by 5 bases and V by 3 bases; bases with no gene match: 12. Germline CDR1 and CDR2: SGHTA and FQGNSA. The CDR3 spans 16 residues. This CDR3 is CASSLEGATLIYGYTF. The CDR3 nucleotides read TGTGCCAGCAGCTTGGAGGGGGCCACCTTGATATATGGCTACACCTTC.

The DNA for the CDR3 is TGTGCCATCAGGGGAGCGGGAGAAGGGCATACGCAGTATTTT. This encodes CAIRGAGEGHTQYF. V usage is TRBV10-3 and J usage is TRBJ2-3; 8 positions match TRBD2. Germline lookup yields CDR1 ENHRY and CDR2 SYGVKD. The CDR3 spans 14 residues. After removal of 6 bases from V and 7 bases from J, the junction contained 9 bases not matched to a gene.

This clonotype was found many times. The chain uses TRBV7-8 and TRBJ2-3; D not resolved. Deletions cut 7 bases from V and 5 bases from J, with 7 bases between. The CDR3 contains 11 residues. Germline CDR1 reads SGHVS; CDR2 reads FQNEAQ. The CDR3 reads CASTPGDTQYF. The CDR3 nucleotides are TGTGCCAGCACCCCCGGAGATACGCAGTATTTT. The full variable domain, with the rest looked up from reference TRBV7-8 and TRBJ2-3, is GAGVSQSPRYKVAKRGQDVALRCDPISGHVSLFWYQQALGQGPEFLTYFQNEAQLDKSGLPSDRFFAERPEGSVSTLKIQRTQQEDSAVYLCASTPGDTQYFGPGTRLTVL.

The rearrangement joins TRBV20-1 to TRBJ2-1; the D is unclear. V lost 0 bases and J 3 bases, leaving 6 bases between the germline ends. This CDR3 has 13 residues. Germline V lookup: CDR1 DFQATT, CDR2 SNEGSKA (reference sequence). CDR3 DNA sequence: TGCAGTGCTAGAGACGTATTCTACAATGAGCAGTTCTTC. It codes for CSARDVFYNEQFF.

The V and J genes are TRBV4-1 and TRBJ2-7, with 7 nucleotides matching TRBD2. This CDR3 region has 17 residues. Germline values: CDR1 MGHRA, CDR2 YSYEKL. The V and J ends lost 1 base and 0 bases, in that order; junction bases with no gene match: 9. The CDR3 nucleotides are TGCGCCAGCAGCCAAGTGGGGCGGGGGTCCCCCTCCTACGAGCAGTACTTC. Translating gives CASSQVGRGSPSYEQYF.

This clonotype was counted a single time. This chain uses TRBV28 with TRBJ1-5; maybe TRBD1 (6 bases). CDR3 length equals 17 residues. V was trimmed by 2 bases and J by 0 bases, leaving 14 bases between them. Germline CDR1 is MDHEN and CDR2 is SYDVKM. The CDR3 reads CASSLAPGHLSNQPQHF. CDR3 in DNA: TGTGCCAGCAGTTTAGCCCCGGGACACCTTAGCAATCAGCCCCAGCATTTT.

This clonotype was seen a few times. CDR3 region: CASSQRLGRELFF. The CDR3 DNA reads TGCGCCAGCAGCCAAAGATTGGGCCGGGAGCTGTTTTTT. This sequence joins TRBV4-1 and TRBJ2-2; D is ambiguous. Germline V gene lookup returns CDR1 MGHRA and CDR2 YSYEKL. Trimming cost V 2 bases and J 9 bases, with 10 bases left between them. The CDR3 consists of 13 residues.

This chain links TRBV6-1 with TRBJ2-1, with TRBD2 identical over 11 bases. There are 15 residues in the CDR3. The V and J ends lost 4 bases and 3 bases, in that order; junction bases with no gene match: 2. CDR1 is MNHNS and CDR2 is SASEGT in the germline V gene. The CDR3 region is CASSVGLAVYNEQFF. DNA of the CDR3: TGTGCCAGCAGTGTGGGACTAGCGGTCTACAATGAGCAGTTCTTC.

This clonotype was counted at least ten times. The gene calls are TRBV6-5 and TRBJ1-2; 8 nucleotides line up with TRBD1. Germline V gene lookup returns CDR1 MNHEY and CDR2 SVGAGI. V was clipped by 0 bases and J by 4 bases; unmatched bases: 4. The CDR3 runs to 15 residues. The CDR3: CASSYSGQASYGYTF. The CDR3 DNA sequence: TGTGCCAGCAGTTACTCGGGACAGGCGAGCTATGGCTACACCTTC.

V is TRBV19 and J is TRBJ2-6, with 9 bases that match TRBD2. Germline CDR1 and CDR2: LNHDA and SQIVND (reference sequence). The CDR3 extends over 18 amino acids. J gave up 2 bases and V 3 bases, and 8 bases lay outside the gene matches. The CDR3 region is CASSIIAGASTGANVLTF. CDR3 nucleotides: TGTGCCAGTAGTATTATAGCGGGAGCGTCGACTGGGGCCAACGTCCTGACTTTC.

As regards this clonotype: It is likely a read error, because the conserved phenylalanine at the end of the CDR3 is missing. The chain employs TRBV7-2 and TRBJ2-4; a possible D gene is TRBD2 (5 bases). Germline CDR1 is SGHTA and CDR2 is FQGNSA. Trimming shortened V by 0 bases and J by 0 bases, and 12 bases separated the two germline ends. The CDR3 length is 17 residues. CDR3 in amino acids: CASSLAVFGLAKNIQYL. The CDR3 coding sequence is TGTGCCAGCAGCTTAGCGGTTTTCGGACTAGCCAAAAACATTCAGTACCTC.

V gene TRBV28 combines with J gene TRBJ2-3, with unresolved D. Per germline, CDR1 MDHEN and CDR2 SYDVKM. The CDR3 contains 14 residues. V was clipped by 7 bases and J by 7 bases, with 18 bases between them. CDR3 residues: CASTSPVSSNTQYF. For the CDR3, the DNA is TGTGCCAGCACTTCTCCTGTGTCATCCAATACGCAGTATTTT. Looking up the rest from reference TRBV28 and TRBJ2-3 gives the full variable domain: DVKVTQSSRYLVKRTGEKVFLECVQDMDHENMFWYRQDPGLGLRLIYFSYDVKMKEKGDIPEGYSVSREKKERFSLILESASTNQTSMYLCASTSPVSSNTQYFGPGTRLTVL.

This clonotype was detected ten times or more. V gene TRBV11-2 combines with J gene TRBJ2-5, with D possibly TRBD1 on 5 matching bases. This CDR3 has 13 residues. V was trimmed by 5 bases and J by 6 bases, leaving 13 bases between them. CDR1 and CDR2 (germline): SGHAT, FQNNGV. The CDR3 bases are TGTGCCAGCAGCCTCAGCAGGGTCAAGACCCAGTACTTC. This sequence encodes CASSLSRVKTQYF. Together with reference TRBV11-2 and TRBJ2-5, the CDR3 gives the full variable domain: EAGVAQSPRYKIIEKRQSVAFWCNPISGHATLYWYQQILGQGPKLLIQFQNNGVVDDSQLPKDRFSAERLKGVDSTLKIQPAKLEDSAVYLCASSLSRVKTQYFGPGTRLLVL.

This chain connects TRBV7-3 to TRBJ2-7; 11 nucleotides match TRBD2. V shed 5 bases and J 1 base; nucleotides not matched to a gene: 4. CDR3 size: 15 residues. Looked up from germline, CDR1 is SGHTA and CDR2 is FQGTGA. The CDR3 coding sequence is TGTGCCAGCAGCCAAATAGCGGGAGGGTCCTACGAGCAGTACTTC. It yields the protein CASSQIAGGSYEQYF.

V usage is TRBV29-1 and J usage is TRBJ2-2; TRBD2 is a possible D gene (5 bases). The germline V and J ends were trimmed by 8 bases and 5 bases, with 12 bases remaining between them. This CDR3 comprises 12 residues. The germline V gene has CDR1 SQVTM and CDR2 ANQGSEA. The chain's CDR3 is CSSDYGTGELFF. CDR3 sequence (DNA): TGCAGCTCTGACTACGGTACCGGGGAGCTGTTTTTT.

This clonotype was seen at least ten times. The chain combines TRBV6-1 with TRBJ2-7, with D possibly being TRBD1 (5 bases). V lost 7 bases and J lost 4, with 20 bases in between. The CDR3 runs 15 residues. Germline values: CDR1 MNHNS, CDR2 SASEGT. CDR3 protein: CASTPHTGGDYEQYF. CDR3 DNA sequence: TGTGCCAGCACCCCTCACACAGGCGGAGATTACGAGCAGTACTTC.

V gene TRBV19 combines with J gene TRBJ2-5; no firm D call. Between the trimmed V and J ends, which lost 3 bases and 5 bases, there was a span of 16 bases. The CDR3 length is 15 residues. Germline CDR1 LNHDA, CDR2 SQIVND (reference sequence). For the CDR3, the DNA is TGTGCCAGTAGTATTATGGGGAAAAGGCTGGAGACCCAGTACTTC. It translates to CASSIMGKRLETQYF.

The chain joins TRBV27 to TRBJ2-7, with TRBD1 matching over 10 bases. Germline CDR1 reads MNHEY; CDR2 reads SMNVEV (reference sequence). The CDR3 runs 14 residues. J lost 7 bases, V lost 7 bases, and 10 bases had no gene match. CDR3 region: CASTRTGGLREQYF. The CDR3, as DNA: TGTGCCAGCACCAGGACAGGGGGACTGAGGGAGCAGTACTTC.

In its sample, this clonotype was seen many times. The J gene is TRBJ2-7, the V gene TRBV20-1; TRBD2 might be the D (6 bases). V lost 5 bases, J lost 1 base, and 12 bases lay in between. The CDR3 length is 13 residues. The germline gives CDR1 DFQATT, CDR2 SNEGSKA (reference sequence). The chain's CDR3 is CSARTGTSYEQYF. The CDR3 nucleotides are TGCAGTGCTCGTACCGGGACTTCCTACGAGCAGTACTTC.

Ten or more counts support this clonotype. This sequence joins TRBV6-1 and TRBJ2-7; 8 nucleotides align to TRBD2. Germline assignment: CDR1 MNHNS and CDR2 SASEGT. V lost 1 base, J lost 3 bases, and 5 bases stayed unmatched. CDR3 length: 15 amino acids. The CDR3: CASSEDGGGVYEQYF. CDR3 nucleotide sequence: TGTGCCAGCAGTGAAGACGGGGGGGGAGTCTACGAGCAGTACTTC.